A single sample gave rise to the 26 T cell receptor beta chains below, sequenced in a study of blood T cell repertoires in COVID-19. TCRdb keeps only in-frame clones here, not all; method: immunoSEQ multiplex PCR. The profile shows approximately 190,000 clones, 82% of them singletons. The source material was peripheral blood. These receptors came from a woman aged 60-75 years with COVID-19, enrolled during active disease.

The chain recombines TRBV11-2 with TRBJ1-4; tentatively, D is TRBD1 (5 bases). V was cut by 10 bases and J by 2 bases, with 8 bases left in between. Germline CDR1 is SGHAT and CDR2 is FQNNGV. The length of the CDR3 is 12 residues. The CDR3 DNA reads TGTGCCACCCGACAGACTAATGAAAAACTGTTTTTT. This translates into CATRQTNEKLFF.

The V and J genes are TRBV28 and TRBJ2-1; 12 bases align to TRBD1. The CDR3 loop spans 17 amino acids. Unmatched junction bases numbered 12, after V lost 5 bases and J lost 7 bases. Per germline, CDR1 MDHEN and CDR2 SYDVKM. DNA for the CDR3: TGTGCCAGCAGTAGTCCTGGTTGGGACAGGGGGCGGAATGAGCAGTTCTTC. Translating gives CASSSPGWDRGRNEQFF.

This rearrangement joins TRBV7-2 to TRBJ2-5; D is perhaps TRBD2 (7 bases). Germline V CDR1 and CDR2: SGHTA, FQGNSA. V lost 3 bases and J 2 bases, leaving 19 bases between the germline ends. The CDR3 totals 17 residues. The CDR3 DNA sequence: TGTGCCAGCAGCTTTCCGGGGGGCACCCCACAACAAGAGACCCAGTACTTC. Protein sequence: CASSFPGGTPQQETQYF.

The chain is built from TRBV10-3 and TRBJ1-2, with D unresolved. Trimming stripped 4 bases from V and 8 bases from J, with 14 bases between. From germline, CDR1 is ENHRY and CDR2 SYGVKD. The CDR3 totals 13 residues. The CDR3 is CAISGEIRHGYTF. The CDR3 nucleotides are TGTGCCATCAGTGGGGAGATCCGCCACGGCTACACCTTC.

The CDR3 is CASSLDTGYGNYGYTF. DNA of the CDR3: TGCGCCAGCAGCTTGGACACGGGGTACGGAAACTATGGCTACACCTTC. The chain combines TRBV5-1 with TRBJ1-2; D unresolved. Trimming took 0 bases from V and 2 from J, leaving 14 bases between them. The CDR3 length is 16 residues. The germline gives CDR1 SGHRS, CDR2 YFSETQ.

The genes are TRBV5-1 and TRBJ2-1, with 15 bases fitting TRBD2. The CDR3 spans 15 residues. J was trimmed by 7 bases and V by 4 bases; bases with no gene match: 3. Germline assignment: CDR1 SGHRS and CDR2 YFSETQ. The CDR3 DNA is TGCGCCAGCAGCGGAGGGACTAGCGGGGGGAATGAGCAGTTCTTC. Translated, it gives CASSGGTSGGNEQFF.

The chain is built from TRBV4-3 and TRBJ2-1, with a tentative D call TRBD2 (6 bases). CDR1 LGHNA and CDR2 YSLEER come from the germline V gene. The CDR3 is 15 residues long. V was trimmed by 1 base and J by 4 bases, leaving 11 bases between them. The CDR3 nucleotides are TGCGCCAGCAGCCAAGGTAGCGGCAGTTACAATGAGCAGTTCTTC. Its translation is CASSQGSGSYNEQFF.

V usage is TRBV30 and J usage is TRBJ1-4; D is possibly TRBD1 (5 bases). V lost 2 bases and J 5 bases, leaving 15 bases between the germline ends. The CDR3 is made up of 15 amino acids. The germline gives CDR1 GTSNPN, CDR2 SVGIG (reference sequence). This chain's CDR3 is CAWSPGGVRNEKLFF. DNA of the CDR3: TGTGCCTGGAGTCCGGGAGGGGTTAGGAATGAAAAACTGTTTTTT.

The CDR3 DNA follows: TGTGCCAGCAGTGTGGACAGGATGAACACTGAAGCTTTCTTT. It translates to CASSVDRMNTEAFF. The chain joins TRBV28 to TRBJ1-1, with TRBD1 matching over 7 bases. Unmatched junction bases numbered 3, after V lost 5 bases and J lost 0 bases. Looked up from germline, CDR1 is MDHEN and CDR2 is SYDVKM. The CDR3 is 14 residues long.

Only a few counts were recorded for this clone. The rearrangement uses TRBV14 and TRBJ2-1, with TRBD2 matching 11 bases. Germline values: CDR1 SGHDN, CDR2 FVKESK. After removal of 2 bases from V and 4 bases from J, the junction contained 4 bases not matched to a gene. This CDR3 is built from 16 residues. The CDR3: CASSQFTSGSYNEQFF. CDR3 bases: TGTGCCAGCAGCCAATTTACTAGCGGGAGTTACAATGAGCAGTTCTTC.

The genes are TRBV28 and TRBJ2-7, with 9 bases fitting TRBD2. The germline CDR1 and CDR2 sequences are MDHEN and SYDVKM. The CDR3 totals 14 residues. The trim removed 10 bases at V and 4 bases at J, leaving 11 bases unmatched. The CDR3 region is CATAGTSSNYEQYV. CDR3 DNA sequence: TGTGCCACCGCCGGGACTAGCTCTAATTACGAGCAGTACGTC.

The rearrangement joins TRBV27 to TRBJ2-3; D call uncertain. The CDR3 is made up of 14 amino acids. The V and J ends lost 4 bases and 7 bases respectively, with 15 bases between them. Germline CDR1 and CDR2: MNHEY and SMNVEV (reference sequence). Here the CDR3 reads CASSSTPSRYTQYF. In DNA, the CDR3 is TGTGCCAGCAGTTCGACCCCCTCGCGGTATACGCAGTATTTT.

This chain links TRBV10-3 with TRBJ1-2; D is possibly TRBD1 (5 bases). Deletions cut 5 bases from V and 10 bases from J, with 29 bases between. Germline V gene sequence: CDR1 ENHRY, CDR2 SYGVKD. This CDR3 contains 17 residues. The CDR3 sequence: CAISWGLSNLIPEDYTF. In DNA form, the CDR3 reads TGTGCCATCAGTTGGGGACTCAGCAACCTCATCCCCGAGGACTACACCTTC.

The rearrangement uses TRBV29-1 and TRBJ1-2, with 8 bases matching TRBD1. Germline V gene lookup returns CDR1 SQVTM and CDR2 ANQGSEA. V shed 7 bases, J shed 8 bases, and the junction held 9 bases outside the gene matches. CDR3 size: 12 residues. The chain's CDR3 is CSGGQGGIGYTF. CDR3 sequence (DNA): TGCAGCGGCGGACAGGGCGGGATCGGCTACACCTTC.

This clone has a handful of counts. The chain recombines TRBV6-4 with TRBJ2-1; 11 bases align to TRBD2. V lost 3 bases and J lost 2; bases outside the gene matches: 0. Germline loops: CDR1 MRHNA, CDR2 SNTAGT. The CDR3 totals 15 residues. The CDR3 region has the DNA TGTGCCAGCAGTGAGACTAGCGGGGCCTACAATGAGCAGTTCTTC. Encoded protein: CASSETSGAYNEQFF.

The chain employs TRBV6-6 and TRBJ2-7; maybe TRBD2 (7 bases). The CDR3 sequence is 15 residues long. V was trimmed by 8 bases and J by 7 bases, leaving 24 bases between them. Germline V gene lookup returns CDR1 MNHNY and CDR2 SVGAGI (reference sequence). The CDR3 region is CASLWGEGVRGEQYF. CDR3 DNA: TGTGCCAGCCTATGGGGGGAGGGGGTGAGAGGTGAGCAGTACTTC.

A note on this clone: At one end the junction does not follow the germline gene, possibly because of a read error. V gene TRBV5-1 combines with J gene TRBJ2-7; 8 bases are a match to TRBD2. In germline, CDR1 is SGHRS, CDR2 YFSETQ. The CDR3 loop spans 16 amino acids. The CDR3 DNA follows: TGCGCCCGCAGGAACCGGGGGGGGGCGTCCGCCTACGAGCAGTACTTC. Amino acid sequence: CARRNRGGASAYEQYF.

The V call is TRBV6-1, the J call TRBJ1-2, with D perhaps matching TRBD1 (5 bases). The V and J ends lost 3 bases and 7 bases respectively, with 18 bases between them. The length of the CDR3 is 15 residues. Germline CDR1 reads MNHNS; CDR2 reads SASEGT. CDR3 sequence (DNA): TGTGCCAGCAGTGAGCCGACGTCGCAGGGAGGTGGCTACACCTTC. As protein: CASSEPTSQGGGYTF.

The chain is built from TRBV4-2 and TRBJ1-3; 8 bases line up with TRBD1. Germline V gives CDR1 LGHNA, CDR2 YNFKEQ. The CDR3 totals 16 residues. J gave up 3 bases and V 0 bases, and 4 bases lay outside the gene matches. CDR3 bases: TGTGCCAGCAGCCAAGACCCCGGACAGGGTGGAAACACCATATATTTT. Its protein product is CASSQDPGQGGNTIYF.

J is TRBJ2-3 and V is TRBV3-1 (or the pseudogene TRBV3-2), with TRBD2 as a possible D gene (6 bases). CDR1 and CDR2 from the germline V gene are LGHDT and YNNKEL (reference sequence). The CDR3 length is 13 residues. Trimming took off 3 bases at V and 11 bases at J, with 15 bases between the two ends. The CDR3 loop reads CASSQGDWDGQYF. CDR3 in DNA: TGTGCCAGCAGCCAGGGGGACTGGGACGGGCAGTATTTT.

The chain links TRBV14 to TRBJ2-2; D perhaps matches TRBD2 (5 bases). The V and J ends lost 3 bases and 1 base respectively, with 9 bases between them. CDR3 length: 15 residues. Germline-derived CDR1 and CDR2 are SGHDN and FVKESK. CDR3 region: CASSHLDWNTGELFF. The CDR3, as DNA: TGTGCCAGCAGCCACCTGGACTGGAACACCGGGGAGCTGTTTTTT.

This clone was recorded once. The chain recombines TRBV18 with TRBJ1-5, with D perhaps matching TRBD1 (5 bases). V lost 4 bases and J 3 bases, leaving 16 bases between the germline ends. CDR3 size: 16 residues. Germline V gene data show CDR1 as KGHSH and CDR2 as LQKENI. CDR3 sequence (DNA): TGTGCCAGCTCACAGGAGGGGCCCAACGTCAATCAGCCCCAGCATTTT. Translated: CASSQEGPNVNQPQHF.

The V and J genes are TRBV15 and TRBJ1-5, with 7 bases lining up with TRBD1. Losses at the gene ends were 0 bases for V and 1 base for J; bases not matched to a gene: 6. The germline CDR1 and CDR2 sequences are LNHNV and YYDKDF (reference sequence). This CDR3 contains 17 residues. The CDR3 region is CATSRDLPDRSNQPQHF. CDR3 nucleotides: TGTGCCACCAGCAGAGATCTCCCGGACAGGAGCAATCAGCCCCAGCATTTT.

The chain couples TRBV2 to TRBJ1-2; a weak D match, TRBD1 (6 bases). Trimming took off 10 bases at V and 1 base at J, with 16 bases between the two ends. CDR3 length: 14 residues. Germline V lookup: CDR1 SNHLY, CDR2 FYNNEI. The DNA for the CDR3 is TGTGCCACCAGACAGGCAGTCCTTAACTATGGCTACACCTTC. This codes for CATRQAVLNYGYTF.

This clone came up once. V is TRBV28 and J is TRBJ1-2, with D maybe TRBD1 (5 bases). CDR3 length: 14 residues. CDR1 is MDHEN, CDR2 SYDVKM, per germline. V was shortened by 5 bases and J by 2 bases, with 12 bases between the two germline ends. The CDR3 is CASSAAGTNYGYTF. CDR3 DNA sequence: TGTGCCAGCAGTGCGGCGGGGACCAACTATGGCTACACCTTC.

The J gene is TRBJ2-2, the V gene TRBV5-1; tentatively, D is TRBD2 (5 bases). From germline, CDR1 is SGHRS and CDR2 YFSETQ. Trimming pared 7 bases from V and 4 bases from J, leaving 14 bases between. This CDR3 is 14 amino acids long. The CDR3 DNA sequence: TGCGCCAGCCGGGGAAGTAGCCCCACCGGGGAGCTGTTTTTT. Translating gives CASRGSSPTGELFF.